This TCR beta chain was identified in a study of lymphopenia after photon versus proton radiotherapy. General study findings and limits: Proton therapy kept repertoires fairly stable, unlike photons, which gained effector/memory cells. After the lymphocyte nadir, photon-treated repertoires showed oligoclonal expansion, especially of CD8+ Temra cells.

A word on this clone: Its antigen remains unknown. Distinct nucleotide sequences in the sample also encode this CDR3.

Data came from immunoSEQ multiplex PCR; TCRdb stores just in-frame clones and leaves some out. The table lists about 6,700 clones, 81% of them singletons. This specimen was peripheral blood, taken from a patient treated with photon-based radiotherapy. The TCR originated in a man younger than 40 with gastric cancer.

In nucleotides, the CDR3 is TGTGCCAGCAGCTTAGCGCTTACAGGGCAAGAGACCCAGTACTTC. Translation gives CASSLALTGQETQYF. This sequence joins TRBV11-1 and TRBJ2-5; tentatively, D is TRBD1 (6 bases). Deletions cut 0 bases from V and 2 bases from J, with 10 bases between. The CDR3 loop spans 15 amino acids. The germline CDR1 and CDR2 sequences are SGHAT and FQDESV (reference sequence).